This is a list of T cell receptor beta chains from one sample in a study of regulatory and conventional T cells in RAG deficiency. Clones were read by immunoSEQ multiplex PCR, and TCRdb kept only the in-frame ones, dropping some. This sample has about 50,000 clones, with approximately 90% found just once. These records were also assigned to another study, of regulatory T cells.

The sequenced material came from CD4+ effector T cells sorted from blood. All receptors derive from a human donor in good health. CDR3s include the opening cysteine and the closing phenylalanine or tryptophan. A D gene is named only where the DNA matches it firmly.

>TRBJ2-6|TRBD1|TRBV5-1|18
CASSKRQGAPSGANVLTF
TGCGCCAGCAGCAAAAGACAGGGCGCTCCCTCTGGGGCCAACGTCCTGACTTTC
>TRBJ1-3|TRBD1|TRBV28|16
CASSKSRGQLGNTIYF
TGTGCCAGCAGCAAGTCGAGGGGGCAGCTCGGAAACACCATATATTTT
>TRBJ1-5|-|TRBV19|14
CASSIGTVDQPQHF
TGTGCCAGTAGTATAGGCACTGTGGACCAGCCCCAGCATTTT
>TRBJ1-2|-|TRBV7-2|16
CASSSFDGKMNYGYTF
TGTGCCAGCAGCTCTTTCGACGGGAAGATGAACTATGGCTACACCTTC
>TRBJ1-1|-|TRBV19|14
CASSTLQVPSEAFF
TGTGCCAGTAGTACCCTACAGGTTCCCTCTGAAGCTTTCTTT
>TRBJ1-1|-|TRBV6-6|14
CASSYQFMNTEAFF
TGTGCCAGCAGTTATCAGTTTATGAACACTGAAGCTTTCTTT
>TRBJ2-1|-|TRBV5-1|16
CASSPPNGGGANEQFF
TGCGCCAGCAGCCCACCGAACGGAGGGGGGGCCAATGAGCAGTTCTTC
>TRBJ2-5|-|TRBV7-2|14
CASSFRRGRETQYF
TGTGCCAGCAGCTTTCGGCGGGGGCGGGAGACCCAGTACTTC
>TRBJ2-6|-|TRBV10-3|16
CAISLGFMSGANVLTF
TGTGCCATCAGTCTAGGGTTTATGTCTGGGGCCAACGTCCTGACTTTC
>TRBJ2-1|TRBD1|TRBV19|16
CASSIVTGQGAHEQFF
TGTGCCAGTAGTATAGTTACGGGACAGGGGGCGCATGAGCAGTTCTTC